The 3 T cell receptor beta chains presented below share a single source sample, sequenced in a study of blood T cell repertoires in COVID-19 (dated by TCRdb to 2019 to 2021). The library was obtained by the immunoSEQ multiplex PCR assay. What TCRdb holds here is the immuneACCESS table cut down to in-frame rearrangements. Part of the clones is not present; checked against another copy, under half of the missing clones reflect an unresolved V gene, and the others are unexplained. Recorded for this sample are 200,000 to 250,000 clones; around 90% of them occurred a single time. About 15% of the sample is taken by the ten largest. The sample consisted of PBMCs or T cells enriched from blood (not recorded which). The receptors were sampled from a man aged 30 to 45 who had been exposed to COVID-19.

V and J are TRBV3-1 (or the pseudogene TRBV3-2) and TRBJ2-3, with 9 bases that match TRBD2. After removal of 4 bases from V and 13 bases from J, the junction contained 12 bases not matched to a gene. The CDR3 contains 14 residues. Germline CDR1 and CDR2: LGHDT and YNNKEL (reference sequence). As DNA, the CDR3 is TGTGCCAGCAGCCTGGGGCTAGCGGGGAGGTTAGAGTATTTT. It specifies CASSLGLAGRLEYF.

V is TRBV10-3 and J is TRBJ1-6; no reliable D call. The V gene lost 4 bases and the J gene lost 5 bases, with 6 bases spanning the gap. This CDR3 spans 13 amino acids. CDR1 ENHRY and CDR2 SYGVKD come from the germline V gene. CDR3 nucleotide sequence: TGTGCCATCAGTGGCCAGGATAATTCACCCCTCCACTTT. It encodes CAISGQDNSPLHF.

The chain employs TRBV21-1 and TRBJ2-1; the table gives TRBD1 as D, unverified against the DNA. TRBV21-1 corresponds to a pseudogene. This CDR3 spans 19 amino acids. The CDR3 reads CASGFVGAVHLCSYNEQFF. The CDR3 DNA reads TGTGCCAGCGGTTTTGTGGGGGCAGTACACTTATGCTCCTACAATGAGCAGTTCTTC.